Presented here are 14 T cell receptor beta chains from one specimen sequenced in a study of shared clonotypes between healthy human individuals. TCRdb's copy holds only in-frame clones and misses some; the assay was immunoSEQ multiplex PCR. The table shows over 2,000,000 clones, with just over 90% occurring only once. Naive CD8 cells comprised CD45RO-negative, CCR7-positively selected cells, excluding terminally differentiated effector memory CD45RA+ cells. Sequencing used naive CD8+ T cells from PBMCs. Receptor source: a man younger than 35 in good health. Some clones in this sample may be carry-over from other donors' samples.

This clone appeared a few times. This sequence joins TRBV29-1 and TRBJ1-2; 9 positions agree with TRBD1. Germline V gives CDR1 SQVTM, CDR2 ANQGSEA. V shed 6 bases, J shed 8 bases, and the junction held 10 bases outside the gene matches. The CDR3 loop spans 13 amino acids. The CDR3 sequence: CSVPWTGEFGYTF. The DNA of the CDR3 is TGCAGCGTCCCCTGGACAGGGGAATTCGGCTACACCTTC.

The chain employs TRBV2 and TRBJ2-1; 7 bases map to TRBD2. The V gene's germline CDR1 is SNHLY and CDR2 FYNNEI. Trimming removed 7 bases from V and 0 bases from J; junction bases left unmatched: 9. The CDR3 is 16 residues long. CDR3 residues: CASIRKAGSSYNEQFF. The CDR3 DNA reads as TGTGCCAGCATCAGAAAAGCGGGGAGCTCCTACAATGAGCAGTTCTTC.

This clone has just one count. The gene calls are TRBV9 and TRBJ2-3; TRBD2 is a possible D gene (6 bases). V lost 2 bases and J 2 bases, leaving 12 bases between the germline ends. The CDR3 has 15 amino acids. CDR1 is SGDLS and CDR2 is YYNGEE in the germline V gene. This chain's CDR3 is CASSVEGRNTDTQYF. CDR3 nucleotide sequence: TGTGCCAGCAGCGTGGAGGGGAGGAACACAGATACGCAGTATTTT.

Notes on this clone: The sample holds other DNA sequences that translate to the same CDR3. V and J are TRBV9 and TRBJ2-7; 8 bases map to TRBD2. V was clipped by 3 bases and J by 1 base; unmatched bases: 3. CDR1 and CDR2 from the germline V gene are SGDLS and YYNGEE. The CDR3 covers 14 residues. CDR3 bases: TGTGCCAGCAGCGCCACGGGAGGGTCCTACGAGCAGTACTTC. It specifies CASSATGGSYEQYF. Variable domain in full (rest from reference TRBV9 and TRBJ2-7): DSGVTQTPKHLITATGQRVTLRCSPRSGDLSVYWYQQSLDQGLQFLIQYYNGEERAKGNILERFSAQQFPDLHSELNLSSLELGDSALYFCASSATGGSYEQYFGPGTRLTVT.

This chain links TRBV7-9 with TRBJ1-1; D not certain. This CDR3 contains 13 residues. Germline loops: CDR1 SEHNR, CDR2 FQNEAQ (reference sequence). The V gene lost 5 bases and the J gene lost 5 bases, with 12 bases spanning the gap. The DNA of the CDR3 is TGTGCCAGCAGCCCCCCCGCGGGGACTGAAGCTTTCTTT. Translated, it gives CASSPPAGTEAFF.

This clone has a handful of counts. This sequence joins TRBV10-3 and TRBJ1-1; tentatively, D is TRBD1 (5 bases). Trimming took 4 bases from V and 0 from J, leaving 18 bases between them. The V gene's germline CDR1 is ENHRY and CDR2 SYGVKD. There are 17 residues in the CDR3. This CDR3 reads CAISARERRLMNTEAFF. Written as DNA, the CDR3 is TGTGCCATCAGTGCCAGGGAAAGGAGGCTCATGAACACTGAAGCTTTCTTT.

To note about this clone: One junction end does not reproduce the germline sequence, and a read error may be involved. DNA of the CDR3: TGTGCCAGCAGTGAAAGGGGGACTTCCTTCGAGCAGTACTTC. This sequence encodes CASSERGTSFEQYF. The chain has TRBV25-1 and TRBJ2-7; D possibly uses TRBD1 or TRBD2 (6 bases each). CDR1 is MGHDK, CDR2 SYGVNS, per germline. CDR3 length: 14 amino acids.

This clone has just a few counts. The chain recombines TRBV29-1 with TRBJ1-1; D not certain. Trimming pared 0 bases from V and 5 bases from J, leaving 10 bases between. CDR1 is SQVTM, CDR2 ANQGSEA, per germline. The CDR3 is 13 amino acids. CDR3: CSVEERLGTEAFF. Written as DNA, the CDR3 is TGCAGCGTTGAAGAACGGTTGGGGACTGAAGCTTTCTTT.

Written as DNA, the CDR3 is TGCGCCAGCAGTGAAGCAGGGTCCGCCTTCGAGCAGTACTTC. The encoded protein is CASSEAGSAFEQYF. The rearrangement uses TRBV10-1 and TRBJ2-7, with D possibly matching TRBD1 (5 bases). The germline V gene encodes CDR1 WNHNN and CDR2 SYGVQD (reference sequence). The CDR3 has 14 amino acids. Trimming cost V 3 bases and J 6 bases, with 15 bases left between them.

The chain joins TRBV27 to TRBJ2-7; D might be TRBD1 (6 bases). The CDR3 is made up of 13 amino acids. CDR1 MNHEY and CDR2 SMNVEV come from the germline V gene (reference sequence). V was pared by 3 bases and J by 6 bases, with 12 bases between. CDR3 residues: CASSLATGFEQYF. The CDR3 region has the DNA TGTGCCAGCAGTTTGGCGACAGGTTTCGAGCAGTACTTC.

The rearrangement links TRBV27 to TRBJ2-7; D gene ambiguous. Germline CDR1 and CDR2: MNHEY and SMNVEV (reference sequence). This CDR3 is built from 13 residues. Trimming cost V 3 bases and J 6 bases, with 12 bases left between them. CDR3 residues: CASSFYPVSEQYF. CDR3 coding DNA: TGTGCCAGCAGTTTTTACCCGGTAAGCGAGCAGTACTTC.

This chain joins TRBV28 and TRBJ2-3; tentative D call: TRBD2 (5 bases). The CDR3 runs to 15 residues. The germline V gene has CDR1 MDHEN and CDR2 SYDVKM. The V and J ends lost 2 bases and 4 bases respectively, with 13 bases between them. Written as DNA, the CDR3 is TGTGCCAGCAGTTTAGTGGCTAGCAAGCCAGATACGCAGTATTTT. The encoded protein is CASSLVASKPDTQYF.

The chain links TRBV11-3 to TRBJ2-7; D ambiguous. There are 13 residues in the CDR3. V gave up 5 bases and J gave up 0 bases, with 8 bases separating them. The germline V gene has CDR1 SGHNT and CDR2 YENEEA. CDR3 sequence: CASSLRPSYEQYF. The CDR3 DNA follows: TGTGCCAGCAGCCTCCGCCCCTCCTACGAGCAGTACTTC.

A word on this clone: Distinct nucleotide sequences in the sample also encode this CDR3. The chain is built from TRBV29-1 and TRBJ2-7; D assignment may be TRBD1 or TRBD2 (5 bases each). Germline loops: CDR1 SQVTM, CDR2 ANQGSEA. CDR3 length: 12 residues. Trimming stripped 6 bases from V and 0 bases from J, with 9 bases between. CDR3 sequence: CSVAGTSYEQYF. The DNA for the CDR3 is TGCAGCGTCGCCGGGACCTCCTACGAGCAGTACTTC.